The source of this T cell receptor beta chain is a study of blood T cell repertoires in COVID-19 (dated by TCRdb to the early 2020s). With respect to the entire study: Collaborator samples came from the United States, Italy and Spain and covered acute and convalescent phases of COVID-19. Deeply sampled blood TCRbeta repertoires from subjects exposed to, actively infected with, or recovered from COVID-19 were included in the dataset. The material from the prospective study consisted of cDNA or gDNA derived from T cells, B-cell-depleted T cells, or PBMCs. Samples were obtained from the ongoing ImmuneRACE study (first 160 participants) and from some 1,300 subjects provided by 6 global collaborators. HLA class I and class II types, where available, came from metadata supplied by the sample provider rather than from assay-based typing. A de-identified subject ID, COVID-19 status, age in years and sex were almost always included in the sample metadata. The repertoires were made available in a free public database intended to serve as a resource for research on the immune response to SARS-CoV-2.

The investigation overall reported the following: The amount of clinical and demographic metadata varied by source and participant and was provided uncurated.

Trimming removed 6 bases from V and 3 bases from J; the gene matches leave 6 bases unexplained. Sequences SGHRS (CDR1) and YFSETQ (CDR2) are obtained from the germline V gene. Including the terminal cysteine and phenylalanine, the CDR3 comprises 13 residues. The read is trimmed to its CDR3 DNA, 39 bases read in frame from base 1. Participants in the prospective study were aged roughly 18 to 89 years, lived in under 30 United States geographic areas, and enrolled through a virtual design. In the prospective study, cohorts were assigned on the basis of participant-reported clinical history obtained from a screening survey and a study questionnaire. In the prospective study, whole blood, serum and a nasopharyngeal or oropharyngeal swab were collected from each participant by mobile phlebotomists. Over a roughly two-month period, participants in the prospective study had the option of providing additional blood draws and questionnaires. Before DNA extraction, blood samples from the prospective study were shipped at room temperature or frozen.

TCRbeta CDR3 regions were amplified from genomic DNA using the immunoSEQ Assay, a bias-controlled multiplex PCR. The original methods were these. The number of nucleated cells in each sample was estimated from the amplification of reference gene primers within the assay. Sequence reads were collapsed and filtered to measure the absolute abundance of every unique TCRbeta CDR3 rearrangement. For each sample, productive Simpson clonality was calculated as the square root of Simpson's diversity index across productive rearrangements. Drawn from immuneACCESS, this table holds only the in-frame rearrangements with V and J called that TCRdb kept. Clones are partly lost; checked studies trace under half to an unresolved V gene and leave the rest unexplained. V, J and clone size were drawn from that table, and D and trimming were deduced from the DNA. This sample has some 62,000 clones in its table, and 80% to 90% of those were observed once. The ten largest clonotypes hold around 4.1% of the sample.

Of note for this clone: It lacks a known antigen. Base qualities are not recorded, but no much larger clone differs from it by a single base.

In this chain, TRBV5-1 is recombined with TRBJ2-7; 7 middle bases align to TRBD2. This receptor was taken from a woman aged 40 to 49 with acute COVID-19. Sequenced input: PBMCs or T cells enriched from blood (not recorded which). The DNA sequence reads TGCGCCAGCACCCGACCGGGGGGCTACGAGCAGTACTTC. This encodes CASTRPGGYEQYF. With all but the CDR3 taken from the reference TRBV5-1 and TRBJ2-7 genes, the full variable domain is: KAGVTQTPRYLIKTRGQQVTLSCSPISGHRSVSWYQQTPGQGLQFLFEYFSETQRNKGNFPGRFSGRQFSNSRSEMNVSTLELGDSALYLCASTRPGGYEQYFGPGTRLTVT.